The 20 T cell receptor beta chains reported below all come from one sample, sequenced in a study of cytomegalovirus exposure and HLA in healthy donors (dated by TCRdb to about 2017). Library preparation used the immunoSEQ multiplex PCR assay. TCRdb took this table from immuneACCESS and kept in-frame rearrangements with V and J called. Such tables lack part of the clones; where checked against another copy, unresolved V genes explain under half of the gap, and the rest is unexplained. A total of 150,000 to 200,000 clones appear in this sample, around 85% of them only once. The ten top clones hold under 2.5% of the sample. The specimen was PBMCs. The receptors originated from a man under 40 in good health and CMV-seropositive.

The CDR3 DNA is TGTGCTAGTGGTTTGGGCCAGACAGGGGGCGGGGAGACCCAGTACTTC. Translating it yields CASGLGQTGGGETQYF. The chain combines TRBV12-5 with TRBJ2-5; TRBD1 matches 10 bases. Trimming at V came to 1 base and at J to 5 bases, leaving 7 bases not matched to a gene. The germline gives CDR1 LGHNT, CDR2 FRNRAP. This CDR3 is built from 16 residues.

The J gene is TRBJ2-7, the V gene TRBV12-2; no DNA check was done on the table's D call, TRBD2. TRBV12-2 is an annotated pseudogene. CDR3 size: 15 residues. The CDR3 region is CASRLATAEAYEQYF. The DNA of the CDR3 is TGTGCAAGTCGCTTAGCCACGGCGGAAGCCTACGAGCAGTACTTC.

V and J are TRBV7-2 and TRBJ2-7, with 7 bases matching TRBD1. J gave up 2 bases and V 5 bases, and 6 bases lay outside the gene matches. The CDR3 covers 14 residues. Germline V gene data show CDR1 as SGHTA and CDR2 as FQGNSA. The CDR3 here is CASSSRDSTYEQYF. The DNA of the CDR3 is TGTGCCAGCAGCAGTCGGGACAGTACCTACGAGCAGTACTTC.

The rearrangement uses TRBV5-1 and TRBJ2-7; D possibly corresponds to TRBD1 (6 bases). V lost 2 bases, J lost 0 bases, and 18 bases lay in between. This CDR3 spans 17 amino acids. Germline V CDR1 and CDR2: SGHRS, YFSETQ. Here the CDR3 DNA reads TGCGCCAGCAGCTTAGGACAGACCTTAGGCTACTCCTACGAGCAGTACTTC. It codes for CASSLGQTLGYSYEQYF. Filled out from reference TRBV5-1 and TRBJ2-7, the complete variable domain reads KAGVTQTPRYLIKTRGQQVTLSCSPISGHRSVSWYQQTPGQGLQFLFEYFSETQRNKGNFPGRFSGRQFSNSRSEMNVSTLELGDSALYLCASSLGQTLGYSYEQYFGPGTRLTVT.

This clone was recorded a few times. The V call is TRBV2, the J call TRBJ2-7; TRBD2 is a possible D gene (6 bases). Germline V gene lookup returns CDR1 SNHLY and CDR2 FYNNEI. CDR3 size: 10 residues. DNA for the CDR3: TGTGGTTGGAGGGTCTACGAGCAGTACTTC. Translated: CGWRVYEQYF.

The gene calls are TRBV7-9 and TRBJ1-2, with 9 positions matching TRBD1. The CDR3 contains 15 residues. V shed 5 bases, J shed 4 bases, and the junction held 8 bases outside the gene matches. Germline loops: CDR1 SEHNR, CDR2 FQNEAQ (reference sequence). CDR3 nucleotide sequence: TGTGCCAGCAGCCCAAGGACAGGGGCGGGCTATGGCTACACCTTC. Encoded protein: CASSPRTGAGYGYTF.

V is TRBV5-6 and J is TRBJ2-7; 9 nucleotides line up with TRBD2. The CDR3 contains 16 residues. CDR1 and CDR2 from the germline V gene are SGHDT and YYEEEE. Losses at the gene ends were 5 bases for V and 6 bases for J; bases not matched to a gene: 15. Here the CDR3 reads CASSSTPLGLAGEQYF. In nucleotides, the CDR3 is TGTGCCAGCAGTTCGACCCCGTTGGGACTAGCCGGCGAGCAGTACTTC.

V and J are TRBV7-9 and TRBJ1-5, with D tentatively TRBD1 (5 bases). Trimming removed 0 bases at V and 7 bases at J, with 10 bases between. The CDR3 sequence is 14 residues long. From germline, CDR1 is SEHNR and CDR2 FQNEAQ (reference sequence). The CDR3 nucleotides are TGTGCCAGCAGCTTAGCGGGGGGGGAACAGCCCCAGCATTTT. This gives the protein CASSLAGGEQPQHF.

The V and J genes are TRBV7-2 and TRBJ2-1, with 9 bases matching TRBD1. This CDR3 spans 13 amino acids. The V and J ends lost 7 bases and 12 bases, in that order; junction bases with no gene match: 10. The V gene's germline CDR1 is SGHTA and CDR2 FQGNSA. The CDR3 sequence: CASTLTGGEGQFF. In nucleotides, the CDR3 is TGTGCCAGCACCCTAACAGGGGGCGAGGGGCAGTTCTTC.

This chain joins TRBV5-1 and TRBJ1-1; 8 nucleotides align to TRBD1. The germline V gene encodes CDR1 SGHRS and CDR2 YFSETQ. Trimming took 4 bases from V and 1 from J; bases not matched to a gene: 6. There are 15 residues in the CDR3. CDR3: CASSMRTGTNTEAFF. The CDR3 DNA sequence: TGCGCCAGCAGCATGCGGACAGGGACGAACACTGAAGCTTTCTTT.

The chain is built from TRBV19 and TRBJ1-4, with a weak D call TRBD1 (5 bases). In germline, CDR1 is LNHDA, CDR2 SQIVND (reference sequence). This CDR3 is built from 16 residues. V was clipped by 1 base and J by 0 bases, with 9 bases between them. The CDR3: CASSIGGGTTNEKLFF. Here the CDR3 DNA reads TGTGCCAGTAGTATAGGGGGCGGGACAACTAATGAAAAACTGTTTTTT.

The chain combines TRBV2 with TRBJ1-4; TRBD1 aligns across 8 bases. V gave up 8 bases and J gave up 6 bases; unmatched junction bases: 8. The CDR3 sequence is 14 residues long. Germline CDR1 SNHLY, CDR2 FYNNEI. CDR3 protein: CASERTGLHEKLFF. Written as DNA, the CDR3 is TGTGCCAGCGAAAGGACAGGGTTGCATGAAAAACTGTTTTTT. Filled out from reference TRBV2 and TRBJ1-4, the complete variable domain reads EPEVTQTPSHQVTQMGQEVILRCVPISNHLYFYWYRQILGQKVEFLVSFYNNEISEKSEIFDDQFSVERPDGSNFTLKIRSTKLEDSAMYFCASERTGLHEKLFFGSGTQLSVL.

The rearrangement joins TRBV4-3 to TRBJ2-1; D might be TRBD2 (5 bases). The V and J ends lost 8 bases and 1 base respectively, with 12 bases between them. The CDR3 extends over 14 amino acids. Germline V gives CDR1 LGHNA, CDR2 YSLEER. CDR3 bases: TGCGCCAGCGGAGGATCGAGTTCCTACAATGAGCAGTTCTTC. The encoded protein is CASGGSSSYNEQFF.

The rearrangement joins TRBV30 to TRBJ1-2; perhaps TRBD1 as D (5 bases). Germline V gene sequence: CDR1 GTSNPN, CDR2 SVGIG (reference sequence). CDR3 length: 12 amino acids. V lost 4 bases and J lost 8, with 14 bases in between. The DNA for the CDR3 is TGTGCCTGGACCAGGGTGGTTGGAGGCTACACCTTC. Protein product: CAWTRVVGGYTF.

The DNA of the CDR3 is TGTGCCAGCAGCCAGAGGGACAGGGGGGATATCTACGAGCAGTACTTC. Its translation is CASSQRDRGDIYEQYF. The rearrangement links TRBV5-5 to TRBJ2-7, with TRBD1 matching over 11 bases. Germline trimming cut 4 bases from V and 3 bases from J; bases unmatched to any gene: 9. This CDR3 comprises 16 residues. Per germline, CDR1 SGHKS and CDR2 YYEKEE (reference sequence).

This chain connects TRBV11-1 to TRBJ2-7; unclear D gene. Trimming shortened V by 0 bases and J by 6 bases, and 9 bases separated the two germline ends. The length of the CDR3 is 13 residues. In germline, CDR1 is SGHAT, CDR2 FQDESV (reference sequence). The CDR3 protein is CASSLAARFEQYF. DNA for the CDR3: TGTGCCAGCAGCTTAGCAGCACGTTTCGAGCAGTACTTC.

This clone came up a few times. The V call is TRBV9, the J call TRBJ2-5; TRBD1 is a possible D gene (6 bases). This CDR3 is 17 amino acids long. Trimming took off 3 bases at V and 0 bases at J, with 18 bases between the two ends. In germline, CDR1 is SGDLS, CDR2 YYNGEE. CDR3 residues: CASSERGLGANQETQYF. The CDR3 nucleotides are TGTGCCAGCAGCGAGAGAGGCCTGGGGGCCAACCAAGAGACCCAGTACTTC.

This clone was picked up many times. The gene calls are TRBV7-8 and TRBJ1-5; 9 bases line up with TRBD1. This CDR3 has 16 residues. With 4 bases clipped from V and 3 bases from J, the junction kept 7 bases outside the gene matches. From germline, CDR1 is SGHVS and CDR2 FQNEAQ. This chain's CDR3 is CASSSHGQGFNQPQHF. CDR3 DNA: TGTGCCAGCAGCTCTCACGGACAGGGGTTCAATCAGCCCCAGCATTTT.

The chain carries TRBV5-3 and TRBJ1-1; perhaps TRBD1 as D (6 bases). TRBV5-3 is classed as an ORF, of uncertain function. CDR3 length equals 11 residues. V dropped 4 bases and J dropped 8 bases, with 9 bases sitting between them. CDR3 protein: CARSTGTEAFF. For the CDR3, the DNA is TGTGCCAGAAGCACCGGGACAGAAGCTTTCTTT.

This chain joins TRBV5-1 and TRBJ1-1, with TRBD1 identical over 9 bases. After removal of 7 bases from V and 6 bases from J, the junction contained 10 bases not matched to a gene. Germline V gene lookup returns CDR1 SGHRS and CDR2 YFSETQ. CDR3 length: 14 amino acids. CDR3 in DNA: TGCGCCAGCGGAAACAGGGGGCTGGAATCTGAAGCTTTCTTT. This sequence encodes CASGNRGLESEAFF.